Shown below are 29 T cell receptor beta chains from a single sample sequenced in a study of shared clonotypes between healthy human individuals. TCRdb keeps only in-frame clones here, not all; method: immunoSEQ multiplex PCR. The data contain around 530,000 clones, about 80% of them singletons. Sample: PBMCs. Receptors were obtained from a woman aged 40-49 years in good health. Some clones in this sample may be carry-over from other donors' samples.

This clone is a singleton in its sample. V gene TRBV11-2 combines with J gene TRBJ2-7, with 7 nucleotides matching TRBD2. Germline V gene sequence: CDR1 SGHAT, CDR2 FQNNGV. The CDR3 has 15 amino acids. Losses at the gene ends were 1 base for V and 7 bases for J; bases not matched to a gene: 10. CDR3: CASSLGGTNPTEQYF. CDR3 DNA: TGTGCCAGCAGCTTAGGGGGGACTAACCCTACAGAGCAGTACTTC.

The V gene is TRBV5-1, the J gene TRBJ2-7; either TRBD1 or TRBD2 may fit D (5 bases each). From germline, CDR1 is SGHRS and CDR2 YFSETQ. Trimming shortened V by 4 bases and J by 0 bases, and 17 bases separated the two germline ends. The CDR3 runs 16 residues. CDR3 DNA sequence: TGCGCCAGCAGCCTGTCCCAGAGGGGAAACTCCTACGAGCAGTACTTC. Protein product: CASSLSQRGNSYEQYF. The full variable domain, rest sourced from reference TRBV5-1 and TRBJ2-7, is KAGVTQTPRYLIKTRGQQVTLSCSPISGHRSVSWYQQTPGQGLQFLFEYFSETQRNKGNFPGRFSGRQFSNSRSEMNVSTLELGDSALYLCASSLSQRGNSYEQYFGPGTRLTVT.

The chain couples TRBV4-1 to TRBJ2-7, with D possibly TRBD2 on 6 matching bases. The V gene's germline CDR1 is MGHRA and CDR2 YSYEKL. This CDR3 is built from 16 residues. Deletions cut 0 bases from V and 2 bases from J, with 14 bases between. CDR3 residues: CASSQEGGVIAYEQYF. The CDR3 DNA reads TGCGCCAGCAGCCAAGAAGGCGGGGTAATAGCCTACGAGCAGTACTTC.

The chain uses TRBV7-8 and TRBJ1-1; possibly TRBD1 for D (6 bases). This CDR3 is 17 amino acids long. The ends were cut back, 2 bases at V and 1 base at J, with 17 bases in the middle. Germline CDR1 and CDR2: SGHVS and FQNEAQ. The CDR3 sequence: CASSLPPKGVSNTEAFF. CDR3 sequence (DNA): TGTGCCAGCAGCTTACCACCGAAGGGGGTGTCGAACACTGAAGCTTTCTTT. The full variable domain, in which reference TRBV7-8 and TRBJ1-1 provide the parts outside the CDR3, is GAGVSQSPRYKVAKRGQDVALRCDPISGHVSLFWYQQALGQGPEFLTYFQNEAQLDKSGLPSDRFFAERPEGSVSTLKIQRTQQEDSAVYLCASSLPPKGVSNTEAFFGQGTRLTVV.

The V gene is TRBV9, the J gene TRBJ2-2, with D perhaps assigned TRBD1 or TRBD2 (5 bases each). Trimming took 0 bases from V and 5 from J, leaving 8 bases between them. From germline, CDR1 is SGDLS and CDR2 YYNGEE. CDR3 length: 14 residues. CDR3 nucleotides: TGTGCCAGCAGCGTAGACTGGGGGACCGGGGAGCTGTTTTTT. Translation gives CASSVDWGTGELFF. Full variable domain (outside the CDR3, taken from reference TRBV9 and TRBJ2-2): DSGVTQTPKHLITATGQRVTLRCSPRSGDLSVYWYQQSLDQGLQFLIQYYNGEERAKGNILERFSAQQFPDLHSELNLSSLELGDSALYFCASSVDWGTGELFFGEGSRLTVL.

CDR3 coding DNA: TGTGCCAGCAGTCAGTATCACGGGGGACCCCAGCATTTT. Translating gives CASSQYHGGPQHF. This chain links TRBV28 with TRBJ1-5; D is possibly TRBD1 (5 bases). The germline V gene encodes CDR1 MDHEN and CDR2 SYDVKM. CDR3 size: 13 residues. V lost 5 bases and J 10 bases, leaving 15 bases between the germline ends.

The chain is built from TRBV5-4 and TRBJ2-1; D not resolved. The V end lost 4 bases, the J end lost 0 bases, and 14 bases lay between the germline ends. There are 16 residues in the CDR3. The germline CDR1 and CDR2 sequences are SGHNT and YYREEE (reference sequence). CDR3 protein: CASSATGHRSYNEQFF. As DNA, the CDR3 is TGTGCCAGCAGCGCGACCGGGCACCGCTCCTACAATGAGCAGTTCTTC.

The chain has TRBV11-2 and TRBJ2-5; D call uncertain. This CDR3 comprises 16 residues. Germline CDR1 is SGHAT and CDR2 is FQNNGV. V shed 7 bases and J shed 1 base, with 19 bases lying between them. DNA of the CDR3: TGTGCCAGCAAAGCTTATCCCCGACAAGGCCAAGAGACCCAGTACTTC. Residues: CASKAYPRQGQETQYF.

V gene TRBV9 combines with J gene TRBJ2-7; 11 nucleotides align to TRBD2. V was clipped by 2 bases and J by 9 bases; unmatched bases: 13. The CDR3 extends over 16 amino acids. CDR1 SGDLS and CDR2 YYNGEE come from the germline V gene. The DNA for the CDR3 is TGTGCCAGCAGCGTTTCACCGGGACTAGCGGCCTTGGGGCAGTACTTC. It yields the protein CASSVSPGLAALGQYF.

This clone was counted only a few times. V usage is TRBV5-1 and J usage is TRBJ2-1, with 13 bases matching TRBD2. The CDR3 extends over 16 amino acids. Germline CDR1 is SGHRS and CDR2 is YFSETQ. The V and J ends lost 4 bases and 4 bases, in that order; junction bases with no gene match: 5. The CDR3 DNA reads as TGCGCCAGCAGCCCAAGGACTAGCGGGAGATACAATGAGCAGTTCTTC. It is translated as CASSPRTSGRYNEQFF.

With regard to this clone: One end of the junction does not line up with germline, which may come from a read error. The chain employs TRBV6-4 and TRBJ1-2, with 8 bases that match TRBD1. This CDR3 comprises 13 residues. Germline CDR1 is MRHNA and CDR2 is SNTAGT. This CDR3 reads CASSDSRGRGRIF. In nucleotides, the CDR3 is TGTGCCAGCAGTGACTCCCGGGGCAGGGGGCGCATCTTC.

V gene TRBV19 combines with J gene TRBJ1-5; 11 bases agree with TRBD1. Per germline, CDR1 LNHDA and CDR2 SQIVND (reference sequence). The J segment lost 3 bases and the V segment lost 7 bases, leaving 5 bases of the junction unmatched. The length of the CDR3 is 15 residues. CDR3 residues: CASTTGQGDNQPQHF. Written as DNA, the CDR3 is TGTGCCAGTACTACGGGACAGGGGGACAATCAGCCCCAGCATTTT.

This clone was counted only a few times. The chain joins TRBV6-1 to TRBJ2-5, with 9 bases fitting TRBD1. TRBJ2-7 matches the DNA end more closely, so the J call is doubtful. This CDR3 is built from 15 residues. The germline gives CDR1 MNHNS, CDR2 SASEGT. This CDR3 reads CASSFEGQGSYEQYF. The CDR3 DNA is TGTGCCAGCAGTTTTGAGGGACAGGGATCCTACGAGCAGTACTTC.

The CDR3 spells CASRASGRYEQYF. The DNA of the CDR3 is TGTGCCAGCAGGGCCAGCGGGAGGTACGAGCAGTACTTC. V is TRBV5-6 and J is TRBJ2-7; 9 nucleotides agree with TRBD2. Looked up from germline, CDR1 is SGHDT and CDR2 is YYEEEE. This CDR3 contains 13 residues. J was trimmed by 4 bases and V by 5 bases; bases with no gene match: 4.

V usage is TRBV5-1 and J usage is TRBJ1-2, with a weak D call TRBD1 (6 bases). Germline CDR1 SGHRS, CDR2 YFSETQ. This CDR3 comprises 14 residues. V lost 2 bases and J lost 2, with 10 bases in between. The CDR3 is CASSFRDNNYGYTF. The CDR3 coding sequence is TGCGCCAGCAGCTTCCGGGACAACAACTATGGCTACACCTTC.

This chain uses TRBV13 with TRBJ2-5, with D tentatively TRBD2 (5 bases). The CDR3 has 14 residues. Trimming removed 5 bases at V and 11 bases at J, with 21 bases between. Germline V lookup: CDR1 PRHDT, CDR2 FYEKMQ (reference sequence). CDR3 sequence reads: CASSAVQARAPQYF. The DNA of the CDR3 is TGTGCCAGCAGCGCAGTCCAGGCGAGGGCCCCTCAGTACTTC. Looking up the rest from reference TRBV13 and TRBJ2-5 gives the full variable domain: AAGVIQSPRHLIKEKRETATLKCYPIPRHDTVYWYQQGPGQDPQFLISFYEKMQSDKGSIPDRFSAQQFSDYHSELNMSSLELGDSALYFCASSAVQARAPQYFGPGTRLLVL.

V is TRBV28 and J is TRBJ2-7; 15 nucleotides match TRBD2. The CDR3 contains 17 residues. The germline V gene encodes CDR1 MDHEN and CDR2 SYDVKM. The J segment lost 6 bases and the V segment lost 8 bases, leaving 14 bases of the junction unmatched. The CDR3 here is CASGGLAGGPGGGEQYF. The CDR3 DNA reads as TGTGCCAGCGGCGGACTAGCGGGAGGGCCCGGGGGCGGCGAGCAGTACTTC.

In its sample, this clone was seen once. This chain joins TRBV4-2 and TRBJ1-4; D might be TRBD1 (5 bases). The V gene lost 0 bases and the J gene lost 8 bases, with 19 bases spanning the gap. Germline CDR1 LGHNA, CDR2 YNFKEQ. The length of the CDR3 is 17 residues. CDR3: CASSQEGPGRGGEKLFF. Written as DNA, the CDR3 is TGTGCCAGCAGCCAAGAGGGACCAGGGAGGGGTGGGGAAAAACTGTTTTTT.

The table lists this clone with a count of one. The V gene is TRBV5-1, the J gene TRBJ2-3; 9 nucleotides align to TRBD1. CDR1 and CDR2 (germline): SGHRS, YFSETQ. The trim removed 3 bases at V and 4 bases at J, leaving 6 bases unmatched. This CDR3 is built from 15 residues. CDR3 DNA: TGCGCCAGCAGCTCAACAGGGGGCGGGGCAGATACGCAGTATTTT. Translated, it gives CASSSTGGGADTQYF.

This clone has just a few counts. The chain is built from TRBV6-4 and TRBJ2-7; tentatively, D is TRBD2 (5 bases). Germline V gene lookup returns CDR1 MRHNA and CDR2 SNTAGT. V was clipped by 6 bases and J by 3 bases, with 9 bases between them. There are 12 residues in the CDR3. The CDR3 spells CASSSGSYEQYF. CDR3 nucleotide sequence: TGTGCCAGCAGCAGCGGAAGCTACGAGCAGTACTTC.

The chain employs TRBV4-2 and TRBJ2-1; 7 nucleotides align to TRBD2. Per the germline V gene, CDR1 is LGHNA and CDR2 is YNFKEQ. CDR3 length: 17 residues. With V trimmed by 0 bases and J by 10 bases, 15 bases remained unmatched. CDR3 sequence (DNA): TGTGCCAGCAGCCAAGAAAGGGTCGGACTAGTGATTCGGGAGCAGTTCTTC. Translating gives CASSQERVGLVIREQFF.

The chain has TRBV7-9 and TRBJ1-4; D ambiguous. Deletions cut 5 bases from V and 4 bases from J, with 8 bases between. The CDR3 covers 13 residues. Germline assignment: CDR1 SEHNR and CDR2 FQNEAQ (reference sequence). Here the CDR3 DNA reads TGTGCCAGCAGCCCGACCATTAATGAAAAACTGTTTTTT. Protein: CASSPTINEKLFF.

The chain employs TRBV11-2 and TRBJ1-2; D remains ambiguous. The CDR3 has 15 amino acids. The germline gives CDR1 SGHAT, CDR2 FQNNGV. With 1 base removed from V and 5 bases from J, the gap between germline ends came to 14 bases. The CDR3 sequence is CASSLVPENQYGYTF. DNA of the CDR3: TGTGCCAGCAGCTTAGTCCCAGAAAACCAGTATGGCTACACCTTC.

In this sample, this clone turned up once. The chain joins TRBV28 to TRBJ1-2; 7 nucleotides align to TRBD1. The CDR3 is made up of 14 amino acids. Per the germline V gene, CDR1 is MDHEN and CDR2 is SYDVKM. Trimming took 2 bases from V and 8 from J; bases not matched to a gene: 8. The CDR3 loop reads CASSLGKGAFGYTF. The CDR3 region has the DNA TGTGCCAGCAGTTTAGGGAAGGGGGCGTTCGGCTACACCTTC.

This clone was observed once. V is TRBV4-1 and J is TRBJ2-5; no firm D call. Trimming removed 2 bases from V and 2 bases from J, with 15 bases in between. From germline, CDR1 is MGHRA and CDR2 YSYEKL. This CDR3 is built from 16 residues. The CDR3 DNA follows: TGCGCCAGCAGCCAAAAAAGCCCGACCGTACAAGAGACCCAGTACTTC. Its protein product is CASSQKSPTVQETQYF.

The chain carries TRBV28 and TRBJ1-5, with no clear D. In germline, CDR1 is MDHEN, CDR2 SYDVKM. V was pared by 4 bases and J by 0 bases, with 10 bases between. The length of the CDR3 is 15 residues. Here the CDR3 DNA reads TGTGCCAGCAGTTCAGTAGGCGGTAGCAATCAGCCCCAGCATTTT. Its translation: CASSSVGGSNQPQHF.

This chain joins TRBV27 and TRBJ2-5; 10 bases are shared with TRBD2. Germline V gene sequence: CDR1 MNHEY, CDR2 SMNVEV (reference sequence). The CDR3 loop spans 23 amino acids. Trimming cost V 2 bases and J 5 bases; bases outside gene matches: 29. CDR3 sequence reads: CASSLVLGEGTSENRGLFETQYF. The CDR3 region has the DNA TGTGCCAGCAGTTTAGTGTTGGGGGAAGGGACTAGCGAGAATCGAGGTCTTTTTGAGACCCAGTACTTC.

V gene TRBV6-1 combines with J gene TRBJ2-7; 11 bases map to TRBD2. V gave up 6 bases and J gave up 6 bases; unmatched junction bases: 7. Germline CDR1 reads MNHNS; CDR2 reads SASEGT. This CDR3 is built from 14 residues. The CDR3 sequence is CASRQLAGVIEQYF. The CDR3, as DNA: TGTGCCAGCAGACAACTAGCGGGAGTCATCGAGCAGTACTTC.

V is TRBV27 and J is TRBJ2-7, with a tentative D call TRBD1 (6 bases). The CDR3 is made up of 15 amino acids. The ends were cut back, 6 bases at V and 4 bases at J, with 19 bases in the middle. Germline V gene data show CDR1 as MNHEY and CDR2 as SMNVEV (reference sequence). In DNA form, the CDR3 reads TGTGCCAGCAGCCCCAGGGGACCCAAGGGGTACGAGCAGTACTTC. Its protein is CASSPRGPKGYEQYF.